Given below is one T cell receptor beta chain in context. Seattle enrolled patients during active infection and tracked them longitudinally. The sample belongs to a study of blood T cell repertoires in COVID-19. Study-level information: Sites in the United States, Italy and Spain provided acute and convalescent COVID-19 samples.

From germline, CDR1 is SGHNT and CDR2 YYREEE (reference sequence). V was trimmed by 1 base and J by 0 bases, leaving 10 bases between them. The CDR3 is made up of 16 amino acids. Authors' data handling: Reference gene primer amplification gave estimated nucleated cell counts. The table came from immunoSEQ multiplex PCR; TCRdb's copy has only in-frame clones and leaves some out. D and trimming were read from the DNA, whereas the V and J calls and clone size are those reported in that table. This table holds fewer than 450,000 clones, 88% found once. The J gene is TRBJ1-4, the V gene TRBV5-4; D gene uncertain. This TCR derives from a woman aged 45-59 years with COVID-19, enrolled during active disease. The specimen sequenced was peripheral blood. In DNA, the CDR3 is TGTGCCAGCAGCTTGAAGAGTTCGGCAACTAATGAAAAACTGTTTTTT. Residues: CASSLKSSATNEKLFF.